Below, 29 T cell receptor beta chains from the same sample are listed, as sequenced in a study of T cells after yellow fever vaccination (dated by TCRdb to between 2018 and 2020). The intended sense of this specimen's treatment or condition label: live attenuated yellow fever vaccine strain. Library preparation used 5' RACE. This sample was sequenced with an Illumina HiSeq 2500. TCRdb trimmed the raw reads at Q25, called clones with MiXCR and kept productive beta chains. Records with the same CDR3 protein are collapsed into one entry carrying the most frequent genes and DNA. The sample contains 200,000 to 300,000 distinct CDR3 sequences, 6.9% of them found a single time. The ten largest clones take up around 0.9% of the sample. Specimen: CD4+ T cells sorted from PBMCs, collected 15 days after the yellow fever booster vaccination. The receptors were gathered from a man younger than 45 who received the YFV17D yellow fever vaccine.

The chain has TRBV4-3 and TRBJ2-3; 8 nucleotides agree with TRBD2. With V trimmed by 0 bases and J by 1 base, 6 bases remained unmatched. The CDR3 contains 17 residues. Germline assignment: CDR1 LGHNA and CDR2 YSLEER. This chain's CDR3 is CASSQDLGRAGTDTQYF. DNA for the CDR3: TGCGCCAGCAGCCAAGATCTCGGGAGGGCCGGCACAGATACGCAGTATTTT.

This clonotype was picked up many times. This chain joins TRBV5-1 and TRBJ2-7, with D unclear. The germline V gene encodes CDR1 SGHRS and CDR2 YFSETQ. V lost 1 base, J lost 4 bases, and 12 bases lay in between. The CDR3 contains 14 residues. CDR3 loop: CASSLSTATYEQYF. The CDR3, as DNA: TGCGCCAGCAGCTTGTCGACCGCCACATACGAGCAGTACTTC.

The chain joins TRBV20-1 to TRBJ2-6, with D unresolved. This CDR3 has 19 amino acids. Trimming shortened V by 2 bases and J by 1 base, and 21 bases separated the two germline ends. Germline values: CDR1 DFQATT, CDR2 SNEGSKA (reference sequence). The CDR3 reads CSARRASSVLLSGANVLTF. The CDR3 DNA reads TGCAGTGCTAGACGGGCCTCCAGCGTCCTACTTTCTGGGGCCAACGTCCTGACTTTC.

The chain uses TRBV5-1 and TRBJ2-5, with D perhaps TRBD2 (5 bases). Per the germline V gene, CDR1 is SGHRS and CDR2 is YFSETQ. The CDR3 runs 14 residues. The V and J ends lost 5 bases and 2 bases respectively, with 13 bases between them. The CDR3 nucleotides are TGCGCCAGCAGAAGACTACGTAATCAAGAGACCCAGTACTTC. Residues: CASRRLRNQETQYF.

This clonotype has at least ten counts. CDR3 sequence reads: CASSLEGFGYTF. CDR3 sequence (DNA): TGTGCCAGCAGCTTAGAAGGGTTTGGCTACACCTTC. The chain has TRBV7-9 and TRBJ1-2, with D hard to call. Germline-derived CDR1 and CDR2 are SEHNR and FQNEAQ (reference sequence). V lost 1 base and J lost 7, with 7 bases in between. The length of the CDR3 is 12 residues.

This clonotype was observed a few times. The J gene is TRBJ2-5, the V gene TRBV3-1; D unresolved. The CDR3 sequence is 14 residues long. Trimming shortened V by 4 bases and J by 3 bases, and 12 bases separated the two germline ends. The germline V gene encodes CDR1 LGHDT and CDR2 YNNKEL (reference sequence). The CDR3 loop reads CASSRYNSKETQYF. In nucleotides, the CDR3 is TGTGCCAGCAGCCGCTATAATAGCAAAGAGACCCAGTACTTC.

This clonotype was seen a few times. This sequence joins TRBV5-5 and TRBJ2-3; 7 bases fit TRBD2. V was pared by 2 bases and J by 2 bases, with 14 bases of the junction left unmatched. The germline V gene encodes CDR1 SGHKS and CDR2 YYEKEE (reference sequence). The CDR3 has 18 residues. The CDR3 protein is CASSFRSSGNVPTDTQYF. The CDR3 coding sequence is TGTGCCAGCAGCTTTCGCTCTAGCGGAAATGTACCCACAGATACGCAGTATTTT.

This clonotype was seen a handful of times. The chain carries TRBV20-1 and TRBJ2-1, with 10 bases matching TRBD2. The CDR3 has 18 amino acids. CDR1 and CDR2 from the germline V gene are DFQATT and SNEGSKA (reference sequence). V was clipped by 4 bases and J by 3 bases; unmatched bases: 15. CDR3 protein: CSANLLAGIPRGYNEQFF. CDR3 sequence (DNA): TGCAGTGCTAATTTACTAGCGGGAATTCCCCGGGGCTACAATGAGCAGTTCTTC.

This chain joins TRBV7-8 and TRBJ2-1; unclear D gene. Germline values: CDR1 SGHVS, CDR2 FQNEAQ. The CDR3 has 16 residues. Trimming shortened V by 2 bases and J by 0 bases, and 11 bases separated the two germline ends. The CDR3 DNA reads TGTGCCAGCAGCTTAAGCTCCTCGACCTCCTACAATGAGCAGTTCTTC. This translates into CASSLSSSTSYNEQFF.

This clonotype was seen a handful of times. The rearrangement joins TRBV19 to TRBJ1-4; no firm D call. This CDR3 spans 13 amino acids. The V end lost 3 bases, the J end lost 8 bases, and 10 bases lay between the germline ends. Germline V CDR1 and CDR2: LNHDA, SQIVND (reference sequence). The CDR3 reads CASSMAVREKLFF. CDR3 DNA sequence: TGTGCCAGTAGTATGGCAGTACGCGAAAAACTGTTTTTT.

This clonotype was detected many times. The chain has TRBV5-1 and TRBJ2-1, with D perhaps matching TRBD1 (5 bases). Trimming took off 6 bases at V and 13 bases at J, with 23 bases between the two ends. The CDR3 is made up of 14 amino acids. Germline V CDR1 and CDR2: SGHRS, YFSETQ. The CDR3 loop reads CASNDRDSSRAQFF. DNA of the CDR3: TGCGCCAGCAATGATCGCGACAGCTCCCGTGCACAGTTCTTC. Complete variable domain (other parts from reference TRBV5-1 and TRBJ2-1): KAGVTQTPRYLIKTRGQQVTLSCSPISGHRSVSWYQQTPGQGLQFLFEYFSETQRNKGNFPGRFSGRQFSNSRSEMNVSTLELGDSALYLCASNDRDSSRAQFFGPGTRLTVL.

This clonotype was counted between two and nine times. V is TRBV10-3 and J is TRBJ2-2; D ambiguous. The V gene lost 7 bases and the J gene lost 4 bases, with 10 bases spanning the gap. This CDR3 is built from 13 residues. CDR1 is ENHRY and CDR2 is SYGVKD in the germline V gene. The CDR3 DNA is TGTGCCATCACCCAAGACCCCACCGGGGAGCTGTTTTTT. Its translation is CAITQDPTGELFF.

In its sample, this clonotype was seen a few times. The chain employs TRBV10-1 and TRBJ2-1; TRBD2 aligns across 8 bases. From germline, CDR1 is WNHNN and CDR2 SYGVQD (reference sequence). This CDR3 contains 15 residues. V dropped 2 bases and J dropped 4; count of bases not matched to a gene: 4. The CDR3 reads CASSETGGPYNEQFF. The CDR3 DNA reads TGCGCCAGCAGTGAGACGGGAGGGCCTTACAATGAGCAGTTCTTC.

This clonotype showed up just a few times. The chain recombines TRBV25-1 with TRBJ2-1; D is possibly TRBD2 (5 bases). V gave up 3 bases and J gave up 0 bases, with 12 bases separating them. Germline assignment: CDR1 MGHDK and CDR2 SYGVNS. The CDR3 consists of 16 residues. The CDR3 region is CASSDPGKASYNEQFF. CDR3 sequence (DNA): TGTGCCAGCAGTGATCCGGGAAAGGCCTCCTACAATGAGCAGTTCTTC.

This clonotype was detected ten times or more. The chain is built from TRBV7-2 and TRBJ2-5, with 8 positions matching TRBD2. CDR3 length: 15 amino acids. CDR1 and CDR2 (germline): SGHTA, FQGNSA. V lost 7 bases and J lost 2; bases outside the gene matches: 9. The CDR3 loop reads CASTLEAGGQETQYF. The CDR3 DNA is TGTGCCAGCACCCTGGAGGCGGGAGGACAAGAGACCCAGTACTTC.

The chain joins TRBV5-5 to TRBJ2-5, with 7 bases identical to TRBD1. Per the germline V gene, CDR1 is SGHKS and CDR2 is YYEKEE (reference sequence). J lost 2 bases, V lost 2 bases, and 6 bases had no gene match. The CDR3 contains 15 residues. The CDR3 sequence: CASSFDRVIQETQYF. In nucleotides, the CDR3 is TGTGCCAGCAGCTTTGACAGGGTAATACAAGAGACCCAGTACTTC.

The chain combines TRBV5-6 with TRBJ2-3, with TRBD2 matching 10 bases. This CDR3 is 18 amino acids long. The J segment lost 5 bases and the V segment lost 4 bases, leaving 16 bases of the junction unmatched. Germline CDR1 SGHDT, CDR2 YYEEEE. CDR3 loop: CASSRGPNVAGGKDTQYF. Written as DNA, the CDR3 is TGTGCCAGCAGCCGGGGCCCAAACGTAGCGGGAGGAAAAGATACGCAGTATTTT.

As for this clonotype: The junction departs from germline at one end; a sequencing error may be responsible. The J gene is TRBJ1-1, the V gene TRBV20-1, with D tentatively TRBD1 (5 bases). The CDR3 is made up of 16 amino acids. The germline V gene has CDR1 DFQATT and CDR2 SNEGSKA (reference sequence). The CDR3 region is CCARDPNTGLNTEAFF. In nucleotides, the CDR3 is TGCTGTGCTAGAGACCCCAACACGGGGCTGAACACTGAAGCTTTCTTT.

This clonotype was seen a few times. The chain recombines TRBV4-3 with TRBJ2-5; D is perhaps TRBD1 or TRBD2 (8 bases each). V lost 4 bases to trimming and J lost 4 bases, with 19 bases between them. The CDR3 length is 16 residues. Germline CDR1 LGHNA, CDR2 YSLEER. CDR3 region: CASSLRQGSGGETQYF. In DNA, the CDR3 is TGCGCCAGCAGCCTACGACAGGGGAGCGGGGGAGAGACCCAGTACTTC.

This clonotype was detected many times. CDR3 protein: CASSLRTSGRLVSGANVLTF. DNA for the CDR3: TGTGCCAGCAGCTTAAGGACTAGCGGGAGGTTGGTTTCTGGGGCCAACGTCCTGACTTTC. The chain carries TRBV11-2 and TRBJ2-6; 14 bases align to TRBD2. Germline loops: CDR1 SGHAT, CDR2 FQNNGV. Unmatched junction bases numbered 7, after V lost 2 bases and J lost 1 base. The CDR3 is 20 residues long.

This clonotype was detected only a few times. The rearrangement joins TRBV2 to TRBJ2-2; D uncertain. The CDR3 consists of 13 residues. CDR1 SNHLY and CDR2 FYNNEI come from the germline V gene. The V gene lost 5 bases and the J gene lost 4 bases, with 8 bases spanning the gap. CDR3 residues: CASSSEGTGELFF. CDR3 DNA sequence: TGTGCCAGCAGTTCAGAAGGCACCGGGGAGCTGTTTTTT.

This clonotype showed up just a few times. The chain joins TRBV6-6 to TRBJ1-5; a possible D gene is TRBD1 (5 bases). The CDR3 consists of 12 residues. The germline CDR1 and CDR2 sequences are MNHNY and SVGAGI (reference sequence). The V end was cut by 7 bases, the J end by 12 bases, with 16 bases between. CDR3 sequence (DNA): TGTGCCAGCACCGGGGGGTCTCCGTTCCAGCATTTT. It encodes CASTGGSPFQHF.

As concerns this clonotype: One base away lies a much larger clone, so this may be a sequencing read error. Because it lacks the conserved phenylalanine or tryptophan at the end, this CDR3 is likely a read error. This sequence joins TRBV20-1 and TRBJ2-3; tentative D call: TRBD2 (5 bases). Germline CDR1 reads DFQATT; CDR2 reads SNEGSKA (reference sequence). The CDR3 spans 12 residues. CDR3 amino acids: CTLTEDTDTQYL. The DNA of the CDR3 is TGCACCCTGACGGAGGACACAGATACGCAGTATTTG.

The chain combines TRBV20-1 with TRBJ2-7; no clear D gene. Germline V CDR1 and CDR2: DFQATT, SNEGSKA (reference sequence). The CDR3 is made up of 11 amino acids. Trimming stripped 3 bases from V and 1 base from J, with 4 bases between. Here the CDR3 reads CSASESYEQYF. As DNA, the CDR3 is TGCAGTGCTAGCGAGTCCTACGAGCAGTACTTC.

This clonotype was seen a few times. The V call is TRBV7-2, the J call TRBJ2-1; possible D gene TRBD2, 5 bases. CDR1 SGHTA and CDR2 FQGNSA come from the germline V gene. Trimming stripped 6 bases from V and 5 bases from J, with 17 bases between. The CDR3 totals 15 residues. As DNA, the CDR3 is TGTGCCAGCAGGCTGGAAGGGCGGGTTAACAATGAGCAGTTCTTC. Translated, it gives CASRLEGRVNNEQFF.

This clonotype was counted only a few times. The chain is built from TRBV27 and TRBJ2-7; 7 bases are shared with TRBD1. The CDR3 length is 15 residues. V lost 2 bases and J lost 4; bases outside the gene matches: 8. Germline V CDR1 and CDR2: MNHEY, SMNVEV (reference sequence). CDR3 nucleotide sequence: TGTGCCAGCAGTTTAATTGCAGGGGGTCATTACGAGCAGTACTTC. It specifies CASSLIAGGHYEQYF.

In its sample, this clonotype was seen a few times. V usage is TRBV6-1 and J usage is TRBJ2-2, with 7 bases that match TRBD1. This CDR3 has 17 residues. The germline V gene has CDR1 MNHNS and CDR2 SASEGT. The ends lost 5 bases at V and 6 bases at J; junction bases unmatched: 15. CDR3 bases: TGTGCCAGCAGTCAAGGGGGCCTCGTTGGGGGCCCCGGGGAGCTGTTTTTT. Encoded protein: CASSQGGLVGGPGELFF.

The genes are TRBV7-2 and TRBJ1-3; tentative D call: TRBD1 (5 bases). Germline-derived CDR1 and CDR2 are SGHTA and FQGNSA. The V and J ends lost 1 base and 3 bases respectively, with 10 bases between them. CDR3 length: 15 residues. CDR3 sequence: CASSLVAGLGNTIYF. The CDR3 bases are TGTGCCAGCAGCTTAGTGGCAGGGCTTGGAAACACCATATATTTT.

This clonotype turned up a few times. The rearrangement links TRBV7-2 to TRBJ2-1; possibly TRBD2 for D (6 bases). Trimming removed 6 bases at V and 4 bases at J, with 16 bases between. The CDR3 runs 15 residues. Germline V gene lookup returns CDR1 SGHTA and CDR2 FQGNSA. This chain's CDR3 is CASRLGGTAYNEQFF. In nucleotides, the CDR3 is TGTGCCAGCAGGCTGGGCGGGACCGCATACAATGAGCAGTTCTTC.